The table lists the clone carrying this T cell receptor beta chain with many counts. What it binds is unknown. Trimming took 4 bases from V and 8 from J, leaving 9 bases between them. CDR1 SGHTA and CDR2 FQGNSA come from the germline V gene. This CDR3 region has 12 residues. These data originate in a study of T cell repertoires in cytomegalovirus infection. Looking at the study overall: Both a matching HLA type and CMV infection were indicated by public TCR beta signatures. Study findings and constraints: What dominated the ex vivo response were HLA-C-restricted CMV-specific TCR beta clonotypes.

TCRdb itself ran the reads through MiXCR, one entry per CDR3 protein. The sample yields about 920,000 distinct CDR3 sequences, approximately 30% seen once. The TCR was taken from a human donor in good health (CMV status not recorded). Some clones in this sample may be carry-over from other donors' samples. The source was cultured CD8+ T cells from PBMCs, collected from culture after CMV antigen stimulation. The V gene is TRBV7-2, the J gene TRBJ2-1; no definite D call. The CDR3 coding sequence is TGTGCCAGCAGCTCTTTCACCTATGAGCAGTTCTTC. Amino acid sequence: CASSSFTYEQFF.